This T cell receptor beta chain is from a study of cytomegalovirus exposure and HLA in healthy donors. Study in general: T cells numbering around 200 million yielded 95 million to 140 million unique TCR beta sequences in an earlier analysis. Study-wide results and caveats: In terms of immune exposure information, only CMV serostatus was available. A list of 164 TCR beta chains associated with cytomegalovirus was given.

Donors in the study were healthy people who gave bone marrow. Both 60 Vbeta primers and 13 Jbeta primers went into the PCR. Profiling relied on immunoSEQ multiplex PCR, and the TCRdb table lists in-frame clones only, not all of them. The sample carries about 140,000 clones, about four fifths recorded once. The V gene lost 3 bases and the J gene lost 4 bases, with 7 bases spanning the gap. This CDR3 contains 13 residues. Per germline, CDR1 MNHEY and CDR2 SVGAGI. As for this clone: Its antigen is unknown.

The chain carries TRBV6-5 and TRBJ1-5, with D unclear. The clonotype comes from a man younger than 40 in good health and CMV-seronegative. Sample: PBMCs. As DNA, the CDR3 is TGTGCCAGCAGTTATGACGGGAATCAGCCCCAGCATTTT. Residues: CASSYDGNQPQHF.